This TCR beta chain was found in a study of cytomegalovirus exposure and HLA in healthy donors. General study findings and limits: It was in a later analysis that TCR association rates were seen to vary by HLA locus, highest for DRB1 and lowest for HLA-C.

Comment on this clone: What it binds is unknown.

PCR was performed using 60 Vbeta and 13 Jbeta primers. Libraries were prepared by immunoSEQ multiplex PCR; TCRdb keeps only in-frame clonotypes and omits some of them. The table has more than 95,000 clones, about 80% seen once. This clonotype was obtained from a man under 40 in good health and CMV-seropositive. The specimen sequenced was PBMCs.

CDR3 amino acids: CASSLTGPHNEQFF. For the CDR3, the DNA is TGTGCCAGCAGTCTGACAGGGCCCCACAATGAGCAGTTCTTC. The chain uses TRBV27 and TRBJ2-1, with 7 bases lining up with TRBD1. The CDR3 is 14 residues long. Trimming took 5 bases from V and 5 from J; bases not matched to a gene: 6. In germline, CDR1 is MNHEY, CDR2 SMNVEV (reference sequence).